Sequencing of this T cell receptor beta chain was carried out in a study of blood T cell repertoires in COVID-19 (TCRdb year 2020). Regarding the complete study: Samples covering the acute and convalescent phases of COVID-19 were provided by collaborators in the United States, Italy and Spain. The prospective study material was composed of cDNA or gDNA derived from T cells, B-cell-depleted T cells, or PBMCs. The dataset comprised deeply sampled blood TCRbeta repertoires from subjects exposed to, actively infected with, or recovered from COVID-19. A freely available public database, intended as a resource for researchers studying the immune response to SARS-CoV-2, is where the repertoires were released. The samples were drawn from two sources: the first 160 participants of the ongoing ImmuneRACE study, and fewer than 1,500 subjects contributed by 6 global collaborators. The sample metadata nearly always contained a de-identified subject ID, COVID-19 status, age in years and sex. HLA class I and class II types, where available, came from metadata supplied by the sample provider rather than from assay-based typing.

TCRbeta CDR3 regions were amplified from genomic DNA by means of the immunoSEQ Assay, a bias-controlled multiplex PCR. The study's own analysis went as follows. The number of nucleated cells in each sample was estimated from the amplification of reference gene primers within the assay. To quantify the absolute abundance of each unique TCRbeta CDR3 rearrangement, sequence reads were collapsed and filtered. Productive Simpson clonality was computed per sample as the square root of Simpson's diversity index over productive rearrangements. TCRdb stores this immuneACCESS table with in-frame sequences only. Part of the clones is absent; in the studies checked, under half of the shortfall reflects unresolved V genes, and no reason is known for the rest. The V and J calls and clone size are taken from that table; D and trimming were inferred from the DNA. The sample yields about 45,000 clones; around 80% were counted once. The biggest ten clones account for approximately 8.4% of the sample.

Study-wide conclusions, independent of this receptor: Clinical and demographic metadata were provided uncurated, with the amount varying by source and participant.

As concerns this clone: Its antigen has not been determined. Per-base qualities were not stored, and no clone one base away is much larger.

From V the trimming removes 2 bases and from J it removes 4 bases, while the gene matches leave 11 bases of the junction unaccounted for. CDR1 is given as SGDLS and CDR2 as YYNGEE, both from the germline V gene. From cysteine to phenylalanine, the CDR3 is 18 amino acids long. CDR3 DNA is the only sequence kept; it has 54 bases, read in frame from the first base. Each collaborating institution followed its own protocols to collect whole blood in K2EDTA tubes. For TCRbeta analysis, collaborator samples were shipped as frozen whole blood, as isolated PBMCs, or as DNA extracted from either sample type. Sequencing was carried out using peripheral blood. This receptor was taken from an elderly man in a cohort sampled during active COVID-19. The chain couples TRBV9 to TRBJ1-4; 10 middle bases align to TRBD1. The DNA is TGTGCCAGCAGCGTGGGGACAGGGGAAAGACCTTTTAATGAAAAACTGTTTTTT. It translates to CASSVGTGERPFNEKLFF.